This passage covers 24 T cell receptor beta chains from one sample sequenced in a study of T-cell memory formation after mild COVID-19. TCRdb processed the 5' RACE reads anew with MiXCR; each CDR3 protein has one entry. In the table there are 410,000 or so distinct CDR3 sequences, roughly a quarter of which are singletons. Sequencing used PBMCs or a T cell subset sorted from them (not recorded which). These receptors came from an adult woman who had mild COVID-19 (a few samples of this study predate the infection). Cell type and time point are not known.

This clonotype has more than one count but fewer than ten. This chain joins TRBV7-8 and TRBJ1-1; D is perhaps TRBD1 (6 bases). Trimming left V 1 base short and J 3 bases short, with 12 bases between. Germline assignment: CDR1 SGHVS and CDR2 FQNEAQ. The CDR3 is made up of 15 amino acids. CDR3 bases: TGTGCCAGCAGCTTAGATCTCTACAGGGACACTGAAGCTTTCTTT. Its translation is CASSLDLYRDTEAFF.

The genes are TRBV3-1 and TRBJ1-1; D gene ambiguous. The V gene's germline CDR1 is LGHDT and CDR2 YNNKEL (reference sequence). This CDR3 contains 15 residues. The V end was cut by 3 bases, the J end by 1 base, with 12 bases between. The CDR3 DNA follows: TGTGCCAGCAGCCACCAATCCCGGTCGAACACTGAAGCTTTCTTT. Protein product: CASSHQSRSNTEAFF.

This clonotype has a handful of counts. The rearrangement links TRBV18 to TRBJ2-1, with a possible D match to TRBD1 (6 bases). The CDR3 covers 12 residues. V was shortened by 6 bases and J by 13 bases, with 16 bases between the two germline ends. Germline CDR1 KGHSH, CDR2 LQKENI. DNA for the CDR3: TGTGCCAGCTCGGCACCGCAGACAGGCCAGTTCTTC. This translates into CASSAPQTGQFF.

The V and J genes are TRBV6-5 and TRBJ2-3; a possible D gene is TRBD2 (5 bases). V was shortened by 8 bases and J by 6 bases, with 15 bases between the two germline ends. The CDR3 length is 13 residues. Germline CDR1 is MNHEY and CDR2 is SVGAGI. CDR3 in DNA: TGTGCCAGCCGATTCGGGCGGGCTGATACGCAGTATTTT. It codes for CASRFGRADTQYF.

This clonotype has a handful of counts. J is TRBJ2-1 and V is TRBV24-1; maybe TRBD1 (5 bases). Trimming took off 2 bases at V and 2 bases at J, with 9 bases between the two ends. In germline, CDR1 is KGHDR, CDR2 SFDVKD. The length of the CDR3 is 15 residues. CDR3 sequence: CATSDSRAPYNEQFF. The CDR3 bases are TGTGCCACCAGTGATTCCAGGGCGCCCTACAATGAGCAGTTCTTC.

The chain has TRBV12-3 or TRBV12-4 and TRBJ1-2; D call uncertain. V shed 6 bases and J shed 0 bases, with 8 bases lying between them. The CDR3 spans 13 residues. The CDR3 nucleotides read TGTGCCAGCAGACAGTACTCTAACTATGGCTACACCTTC. Its protein product is CASRQYSNYGYTF.

This clonotype was seen ten or more times. J is TRBJ2-2 and V is TRBV18, with D perhaps matching TRBD1 or TRBD2 (5 bases each). CDR1 and CDR2 (germline): KGHSH, LQKENI. This CDR3 comprises 16 residues. The germline V and J ends were trimmed by 1 base and 4 bases, with 13 bases remaining between them. The CDR3 DNA is TGTGCCAGCTCACCACGGACGGGGCTGAGCACCGGGGAGCTGTTTTTT. Protein product: CASSPRTGLSTGELFF.

The chain combines TRBV7-9 with TRBJ1-5, with a possible D match to TRBD1 (5 bases). The CDR3 sequence is 14 residues long. The V and J ends lost 3 bases and 6 bases respectively, with 12 bases between them. Looked up from germline, CDR1 is SEHNR and CDR2 is FQNEAQ (reference sequence). CDR3 nucleotide sequence: TGTGCCAGCAGCTTCGGGGGAATGAGTCAGCCCCAGCATTTT. As protein: CASSFGGMSQPQHF.

This clonotype was observed a handful of times. This sequence joins TRBV12-3 or TRBV12-4 and TRBJ1-6; TRBD1 aligns across 11 bases. V shed 4 bases, J shed 6 bases, and the junction held 5 bases outside the gene matches. This CDR3 contains 16 residues. CDR3 in amino acids: CASSSLGTGGNSPLHF. CDR3 in DNA: TGTGCCAGCAGTTCACTAGGGACAGGGGGTAATTCACCCCTCCACTTT.

The rearrangement links TRBV11-3 to TRBJ2-7; 7 nucleotides match TRBD2. With V trimmed by 6 bases and J by 6 bases, 11 bases remained unmatched. Germline CDR1 SGHNT, CDR2 YENEEA. The length of the CDR3 is 14 residues. CDR3 protein: CASRRVSSGAEQYF. In DNA form, the CDR3 reads TGTGCCAGCAGGAGAGTATCCAGCGGGGCCGAGCAGTACTTC.

The chain is built from TRBV30 and TRBJ1-5; perhaps TRBD1 as D (5 bases). This CDR3 region has 12 residues. Germline assignment: CDR1 GTSNPN and CDR2 SVGIG (reference sequence). With 2 bases removed from V and 9 bases from J, the gap between germline ends came to 11 bases. CDR3 protein: CAWSISGGPQHF. The CDR3 region has the DNA TGTGCCTGGAGTATCTCCGGGGGGCCCCAGCATTTT.

With respect to this clonotype: One end of the junction fails to match germline, which may point to a read error. The chain carries TRBV6-2 or TRBV6-3 and TRBJ2-2; possibly TRBD2 for D (6 bases). Germline V CDR1 and CDR2: MNHEY, SVGEGT. This CDR3 is built from 13 residues. DNA of the CDR3: TGTGCCAGCAGATCCCCGGGGCGCGGGGAGCTGTATTTT. Its translation is CASRSPGRGELYF.

The chain's CDR3 is CASSLEWQTYGYTF. The CDR3 DNA sequence: TGTGCCAGCAGTTTAGAATGGCAGACCTATGGCTACACCTTC. J is TRBJ1-2 and V is TRBV12-3 or TRBV12-4, with D uncertain. CDR3 length equals 14 residues. The V end was cut by 1 base, the J end by 4 bases, with 10 bases between.

Only a few counts were recorded for this clonotype. V gene TRBV7-9 combines with J gene TRBJ1-2; D gene unclear. Between the trimmed V and J ends, which lost 3 bases and 3 bases, there was a span of 11 bases. This CDR3 is built from 14 residues. The germline V gene has CDR1 SEHNR and CDR2 FQNEAQ (reference sequence). CDR3 residues: CASSFKARDYGYTF. The DNA of the CDR3 is TGTGCCAGCAGCTTTAAGGCCCGAGACTATGGCTACACCTTC.

The chain employs TRBV6-2 or TRBV6-3 and TRBJ2-7; D call uncertain. The CDR3 is 15 amino acids. V lost 2 bases and J lost 0, with 11 bases in between. Looked up from germline, CDR1 is MNHEY and CDR2 is SVGEGT. DNA of the CDR3: TGTGCCAGCAGTTACACTGGGATCTTCTCCTACGAGCAGTACTTC. Its protein product is CASSYTGIFSYEQYF.

A few counts support this clonotype. V gene TRBV20-1 combines with J gene TRBJ2-7; the D is unclear. The germline V and J ends were trimmed by 3 bases and 1 base, with 7 bases remaining between them. CDR1 and CDR2 from the germline V gene are DFQATT and SNEGSKA (reference sequence). This CDR3 is built from 12 residues. The CDR3: CSARPTSYEQYF. The DNA for the CDR3 is TGCAGTGCTAGGCCCACTTCCTACGAGCAGTACTTC.

The rearrangement uses TRBV12-3 or TRBV12-4 and TRBJ2-3, with TRBD1 identical over 7 bases. The V segment lost 5 bases and the J segment 3 bases; nucleotides outside the gene matches: 11. The CDR3 totals 16 residues. The CDR3 region has the DNA TGTGCCAGCAGTCCACAGACAGGGCGTAATACAGATACGCAGTATTTT. It specifies CASSPQTGRNTDTQYF.

This chain connects TRBV7-9 to TRBJ1-5; D remains ambiguous. This CDR3 spans 14 amino acids. The germline V gene encodes CDR1 SEHNR and CDR2 FQNEAQ (reference sequence). Trimming removed 0 bases at V and 3 bases at J, with 6 bases between. As DNA, the CDR3 is TGTGCCAGCAGCTTAGCGGGGTACAATCAGCCCCAGCATTTT. The encoded protein is CASSLAGYNQPQHF.

This clonotype came up a few times. The genes are TRBV15 and TRBJ2-1; the match to TRBD2 covers 8 bases. The CDR3 is made up of 16 amino acids. Trimming removed 1 base from V and 2 bases from J; junction bases left unmatched: 4. Germline V gives CDR1 LNHNV, CDR2 YYDKDF (reference sequence). The CDR3 is CATSRATGGTYNEQFF. CDR3 sequence (DNA): TGTGCCACCAGCAGAGCAACGGGAGGGACCTACAATGAGCAGTTCTTC.

This clonotype was observed a handful of times. The chain joins TRBV28 to TRBJ2-3; possible D gene TRBD2, 5 bases. The V end was cut by 4 bases, the J end by 5 bases, with 13 bases between. The CDR3 is 14 residues long. Germline CDR1 reads MDHEN; CDR2 reads SYDVKM. CDR3 bases: TGTGCCAGCAGTTCCGAGCGCCGGGGAGATACGCAGTATTTT. Translating it yields CASSSERRGDTQYF.

The table lists this clonotype with a count of one. This chain connects TRBV5-1 to TRBJ1-2; 9 bases agree with TRBD1. Germline V gene lookup returns CDR1 SGHRS and CDR2 YFSETQ. This CDR3 is 14 amino acids long. V shed 4 bases and J 8 bases; nucleotides not matched to a gene: 9. CDR3 nucleotide sequence: TGCGCCAGCAGCCCCGGGACAGGGTCGAGGGGCTACACCTTC. This gives the protein CASSPGTGSRGYTF.

This rearrangement joins TRBV7-9 to TRBJ2-7; TRBD1 might be the D (6 bases). Germline V lookup: CDR1 SEHNR, CDR2 FQNEAQ (reference sequence). The CDR3 is made up of 14 amino acids. V was trimmed by 5 bases and J by 2 bases, leaving 13 bases between them. The CDR3: CASSNPGAAYEQYF. For the CDR3, the DNA is TGTGCCAGCAGCAACCCAGGGGCTGCCTACGAGCAGTACTTC. The whole variable domain, filled in from reference TRBV7-9 and TRBJ2-7, reads DTGVSQNPRHKITKRGQNVTFRCDPISEHNRLYWYRQTLGQGPEFLTYFQNEAQLEKSRLLSDRFSAERPKGSFSTLEIQRTEQGDSAMYLCASSNPGAAYEQYFGPGTRLTVT.

This sequence joins TRBV11-2 and TRBJ1-1; D gene uncertain. The CDR3 consists of 15 residues. Germline CDR1 and CDR2: SGHAT and FQNNGV. V dropped 4 bases and J dropped 0 bases, with 12 bases sitting between them. This CDR3 reads CASSSPKGLNTEAFF. CDR3 DNA sequence: TGTGCCAGCAGCTCCCCCAAGGGCCTGAACACTGAAGCTTTCTTT.

This chain links TRBV5-1 with TRBJ2-2, with 7 positions matching TRBD1. The J segment lost 6 bases and the V segment lost 3 bases, leaving 5 bases of the junction unmatched. Per the germline V gene, CDR1 is SGHRS and CDR2 is YFSETQ. The CDR3 runs to 14 residues. CDR3 amino acids: CASSSGQPAGELFF. In DNA, the CDR3 is TGCGCCAGCAGCTCGGGACAGCCGGCCGGGGAGCTGTTTTTT.